The source of this T cell receptor (beta chain) is a study of cytomegalovirus exposure and HLA in healthy donors. It was with 60 Vbeta and 13 Jbeta primers that the PCR ran. Measured with immunoSEQ multiplex PCR; TCRdb has only the in-frame clones, and not every one. The repertoire includes nearly 110,000 clones, approximately 76% of them detected once, and around 2.1% sits in the top ten. The CDR3 is made up of 14 amino acids. The germline V gene has CDR1 MNHEY and CDR2 SVGAGI. V dropped 6 bases and J dropped 3 bases, with 13 bases sitting between them. The source of this sequence is a man aged 18 to 30 in good health and CMV-seronegative. Material for sequencing was PBMCs. The chain recombines TRBV6-5 with TRBJ2-3; D uncertain. CDR3 protein: CASRTSALTDTQYF. CDR3 bases: TGTGCCAGCAGGACCAGCGCGTTAACAGATACGCAGTATTTT.